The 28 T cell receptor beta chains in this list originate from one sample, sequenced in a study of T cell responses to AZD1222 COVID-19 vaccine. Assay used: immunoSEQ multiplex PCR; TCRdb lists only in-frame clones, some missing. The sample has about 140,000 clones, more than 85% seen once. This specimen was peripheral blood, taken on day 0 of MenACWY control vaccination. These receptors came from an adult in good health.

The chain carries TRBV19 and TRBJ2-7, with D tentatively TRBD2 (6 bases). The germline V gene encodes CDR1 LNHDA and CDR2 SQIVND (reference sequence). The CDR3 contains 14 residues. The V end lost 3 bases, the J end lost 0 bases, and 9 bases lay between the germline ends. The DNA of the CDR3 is TGTGCCAGTAGTATCGGGGGTAGCTCCTACGAGCAGTACTTC. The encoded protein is CASSIGGSSYEQYF.

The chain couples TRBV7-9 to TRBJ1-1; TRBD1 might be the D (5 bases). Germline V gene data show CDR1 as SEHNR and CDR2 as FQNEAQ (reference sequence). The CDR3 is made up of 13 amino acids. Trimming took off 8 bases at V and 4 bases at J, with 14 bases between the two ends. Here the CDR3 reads CASGGGLGTEAFF. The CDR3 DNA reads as TGTGCCAGCGGGGGAGGGTTGGGCACTGAAGCTTTCTTT.

The CDR3 DNA is TGTGCCAGTAGTATAAGTAGGACATATCAAGAGACCCAGTACTTC. It is translated as CASSISRTYQETQYF. The V gene is TRBV19, the J gene TRBJ2-5; weak D call: TRBD1 (5 bases). The CDR3 contains 15 residues. Germline assignment: CDR1 LNHDA and CDR2 SQIVND (reference sequence). The germline V and J ends were trimmed by 2 bases and 2 bases, with 12 bases remaining between them.

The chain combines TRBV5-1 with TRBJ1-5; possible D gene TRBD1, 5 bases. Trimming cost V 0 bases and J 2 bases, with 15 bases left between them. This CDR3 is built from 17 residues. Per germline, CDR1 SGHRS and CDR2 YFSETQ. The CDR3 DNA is TGCGCCAGCAGCTTGGGGGGAACAGGATATGGCAATCAGCCCCAGCATTTT. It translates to CASSLGGTGYGNQPQHF.

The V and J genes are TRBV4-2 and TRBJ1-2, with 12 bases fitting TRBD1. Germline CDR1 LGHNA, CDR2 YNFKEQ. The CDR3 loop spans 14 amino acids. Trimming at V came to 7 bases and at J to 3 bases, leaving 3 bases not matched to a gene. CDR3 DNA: TGTGCCAGCAAGGGACAGGGGGCGCACTATGGCTACACCTTC. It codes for CASKGQGAHYGYTF.

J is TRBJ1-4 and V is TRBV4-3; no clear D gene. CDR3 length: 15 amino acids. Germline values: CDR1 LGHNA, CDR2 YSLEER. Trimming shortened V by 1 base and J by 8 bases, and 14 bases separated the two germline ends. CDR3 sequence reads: CASSQVGGVEEKLFF. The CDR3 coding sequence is TGCGCCAGCAGCCAAGTGGGAGGAGTTGAGGAAAAACTGTTTTTT.

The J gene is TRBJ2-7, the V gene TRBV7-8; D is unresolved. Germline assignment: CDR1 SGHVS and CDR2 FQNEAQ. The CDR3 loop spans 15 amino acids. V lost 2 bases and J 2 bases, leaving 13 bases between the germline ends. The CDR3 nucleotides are TGTGCCAGCAGCTTATTGAGTAGGGCGACCTACGAGCAGTACTTC. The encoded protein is CASSLLSRATYEQYF.

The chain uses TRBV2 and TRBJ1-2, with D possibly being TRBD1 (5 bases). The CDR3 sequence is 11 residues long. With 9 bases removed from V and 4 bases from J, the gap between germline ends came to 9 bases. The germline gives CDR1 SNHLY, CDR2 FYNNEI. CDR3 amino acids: CARLGGYGYTF. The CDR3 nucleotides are TGTGCCAGACTGGGGGGCTATGGCTACACCTTC.

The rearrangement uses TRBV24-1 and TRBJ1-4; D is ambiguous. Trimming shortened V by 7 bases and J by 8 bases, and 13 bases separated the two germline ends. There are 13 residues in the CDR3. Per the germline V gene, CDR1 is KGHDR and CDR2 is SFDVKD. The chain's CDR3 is CATRARQEEKLFF. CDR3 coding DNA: TGTGCCACCAGGGCCAGGCAAGAAGAAAAACTGTTTTTT.

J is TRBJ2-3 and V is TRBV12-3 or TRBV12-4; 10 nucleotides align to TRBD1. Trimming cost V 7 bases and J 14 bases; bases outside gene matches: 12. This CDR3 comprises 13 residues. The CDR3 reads CASTPSSGTGVYF. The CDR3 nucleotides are TGTGCCAGCACTCCCTCTAGTGGGACAGGGGTGTATTTT.

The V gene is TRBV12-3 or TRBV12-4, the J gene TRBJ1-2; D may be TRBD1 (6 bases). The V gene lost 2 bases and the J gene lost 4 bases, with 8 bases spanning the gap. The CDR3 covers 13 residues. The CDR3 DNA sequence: TGTGCCAGCAGTTTAAACAGGGTCTATGGCTACACCTTC. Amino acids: CASSLNRVYGYTF.

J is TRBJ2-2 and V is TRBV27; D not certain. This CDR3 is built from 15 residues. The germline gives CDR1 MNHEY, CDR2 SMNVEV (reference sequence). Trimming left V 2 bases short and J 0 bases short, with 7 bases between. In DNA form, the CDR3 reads TGTGCCAGCAGTTTACGTGGTGCGAACACCGGGGAGCTGTTTTTT. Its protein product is CASSLRGANTGELFF.

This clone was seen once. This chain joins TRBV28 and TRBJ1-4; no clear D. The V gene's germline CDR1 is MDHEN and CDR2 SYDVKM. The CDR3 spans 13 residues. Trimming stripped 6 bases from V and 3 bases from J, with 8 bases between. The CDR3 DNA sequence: TGTGCCAGCAGACAAACTCCTAATGAAAAACTGTTTTTT. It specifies CASRQTPNEKLFF.

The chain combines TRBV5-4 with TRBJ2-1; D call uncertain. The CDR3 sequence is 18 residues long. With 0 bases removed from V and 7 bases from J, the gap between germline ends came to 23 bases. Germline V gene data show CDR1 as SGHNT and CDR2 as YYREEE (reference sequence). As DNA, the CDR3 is TGTGCCAGCAGCTTGGGTAGATTCGGGCTGAGACTGCGGAATGAGCAGTTCTTC. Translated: CASSLGRFGLRLRNEQFF.

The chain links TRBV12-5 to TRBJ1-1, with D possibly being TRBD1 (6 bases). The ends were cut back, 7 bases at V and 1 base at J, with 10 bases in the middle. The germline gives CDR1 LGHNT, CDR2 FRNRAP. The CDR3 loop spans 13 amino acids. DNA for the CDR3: TGTGCTAGTGTAGGGGGGACGAACACTGAAGCTTTCTTT. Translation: CASVGGTNTEAFF.

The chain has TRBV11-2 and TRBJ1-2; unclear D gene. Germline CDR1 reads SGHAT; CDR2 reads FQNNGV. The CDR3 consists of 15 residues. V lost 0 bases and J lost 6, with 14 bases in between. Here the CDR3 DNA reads TGTGCCAGCAGCTTAGATCTTTGGCAGGAGAATGGCTACACCTTC. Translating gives CASSLDLWQENGYTF.

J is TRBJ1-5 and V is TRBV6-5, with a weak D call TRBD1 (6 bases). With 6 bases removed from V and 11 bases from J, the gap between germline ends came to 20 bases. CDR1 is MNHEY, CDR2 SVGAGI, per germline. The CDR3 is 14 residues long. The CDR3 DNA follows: TGTGCCAGCAGACAGACAGGCGGGGGACCAGCCCAGCATTTT. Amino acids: CASRQTGGGPAQHF.

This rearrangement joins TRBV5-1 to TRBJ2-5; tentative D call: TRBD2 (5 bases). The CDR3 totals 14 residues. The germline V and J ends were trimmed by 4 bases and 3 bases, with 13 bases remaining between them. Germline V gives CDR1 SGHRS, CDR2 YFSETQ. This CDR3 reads CASSVTRAEETQYF. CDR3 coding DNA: TGCGCCAGCAGCGTGACGAGGGCAGAAGAGACCCAGTACTTC.

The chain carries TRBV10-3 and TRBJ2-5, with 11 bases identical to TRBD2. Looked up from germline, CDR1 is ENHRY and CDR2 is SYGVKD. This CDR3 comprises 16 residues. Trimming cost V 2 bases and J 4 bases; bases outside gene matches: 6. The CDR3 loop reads CAISEGRLAGSETQYF. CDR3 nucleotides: TGTGCCATCAGTGAGGGAAGACTAGCGGGGTCAGAGACCCAGTACTTC.

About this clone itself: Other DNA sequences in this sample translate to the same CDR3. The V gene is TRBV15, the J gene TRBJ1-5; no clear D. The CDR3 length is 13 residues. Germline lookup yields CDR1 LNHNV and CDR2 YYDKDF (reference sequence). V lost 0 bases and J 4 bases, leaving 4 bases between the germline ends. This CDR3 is CATSRDLNQPQHF. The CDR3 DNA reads TGTGCCACCAGCAGAGATTTGAATCAGCCCCAGCATTTT.

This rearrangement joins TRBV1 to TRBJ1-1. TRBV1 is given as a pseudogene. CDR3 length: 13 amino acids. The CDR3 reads CTRLGKANTEAFF. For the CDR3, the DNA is TGCACCCGGTTGGGTAAGGCGAACACTGAAGCTTTCTTT.

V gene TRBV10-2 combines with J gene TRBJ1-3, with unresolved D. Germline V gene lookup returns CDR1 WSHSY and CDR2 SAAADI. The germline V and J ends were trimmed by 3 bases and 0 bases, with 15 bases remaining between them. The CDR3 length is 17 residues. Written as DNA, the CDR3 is TGCGCCAGCAGTGACCCCAGGAGGGCCTACTCTGGAAACACCATATATTTT. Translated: CASSDPRRAYSGNTIYF.

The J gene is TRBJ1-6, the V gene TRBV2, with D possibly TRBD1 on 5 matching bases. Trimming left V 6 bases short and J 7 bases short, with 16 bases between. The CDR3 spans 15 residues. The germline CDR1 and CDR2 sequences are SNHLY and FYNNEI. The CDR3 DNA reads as TGTGCCAGCAGGATCCAGGGACTCCGGAATTCACCCCTCCACTTT. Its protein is CASRIQGLRNSPLHF.

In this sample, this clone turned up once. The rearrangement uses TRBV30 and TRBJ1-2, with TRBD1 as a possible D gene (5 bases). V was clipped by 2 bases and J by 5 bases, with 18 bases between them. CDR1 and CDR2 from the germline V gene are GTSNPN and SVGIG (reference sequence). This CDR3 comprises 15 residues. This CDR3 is CAWSRGRREGYGYTF. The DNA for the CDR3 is TGTGCCTGGAGTCGTGGACGTCGAGAGGGGTATGGCTACACCTTC. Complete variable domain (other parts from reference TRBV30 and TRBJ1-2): SQTIHQWPATLVQPVGSPLSLECTVEGTSNPNLYWYRQAAGRGLQLLFYSVGIGQISSEVPQNLSASRPQDRQFILSSKKLLLSDSGFYLCAWSRGRREGYGYTFGSGTRLTVV.

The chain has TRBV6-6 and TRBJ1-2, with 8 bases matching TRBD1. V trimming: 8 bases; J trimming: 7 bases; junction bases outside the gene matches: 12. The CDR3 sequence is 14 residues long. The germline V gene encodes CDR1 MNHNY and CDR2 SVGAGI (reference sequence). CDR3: CASFLSQGAGGYTF. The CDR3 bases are TGTGCCAGCTTTCTTTCTCAGGGGGCTGGTGGCTACACCTTC.

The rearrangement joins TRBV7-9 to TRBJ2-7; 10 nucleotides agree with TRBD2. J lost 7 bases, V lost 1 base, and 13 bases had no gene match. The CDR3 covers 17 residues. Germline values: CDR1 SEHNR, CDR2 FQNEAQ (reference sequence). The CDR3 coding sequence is TGTGCCAGCAGCTTAGGGGTAGCGGGAGGCCCGTCGTGGGAGCAGTACTTC. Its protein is CASSLGVAGGPSWEQYF.

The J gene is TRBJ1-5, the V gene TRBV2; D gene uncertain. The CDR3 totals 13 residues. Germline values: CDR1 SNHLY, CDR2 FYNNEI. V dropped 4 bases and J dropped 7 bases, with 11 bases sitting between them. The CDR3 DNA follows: TGTGCCAGCAGTGTCAGGATGGGGCAGCCCCAGCATTTT. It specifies CASSVRMGQPQHF. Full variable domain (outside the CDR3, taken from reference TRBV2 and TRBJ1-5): EPEVTQTPSHQVTQMGQEVILRCVPISNHLYFYWYRQILGQKVEFLVSFYNNEISEKSEIFDDQFSVERPDGSNFTLKIRSTKLEDSAMYFCASSVRMGQPQHFGDGTRLSIL.

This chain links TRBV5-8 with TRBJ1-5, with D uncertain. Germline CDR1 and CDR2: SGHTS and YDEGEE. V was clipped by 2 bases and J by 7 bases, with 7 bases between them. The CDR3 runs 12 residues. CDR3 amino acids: CASSFLGQPQHF. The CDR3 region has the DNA TGTGCCAGCAGCTTTTTGGGCCAGCCCCAGCATTTT.